This T cell receptor beta chain was sequenced in a study of cytomegalovirus exposure and HLA in healthy donors. Study overall: Earlier, 150 million to 200 million T cells were analyzed, and fewer than 120 million unique TCR beta sequences were found among them.

Germline lookup yields CDR1 MNHEY and CDR2 SVGAGI. V lost 6 bases and J 0 bases, leaving 11 bases between the germline ends. The CDR3 extends over 15 amino acids. PCR primers comprised 60 Vbeta and 13 Jbeta primers. Generated by immunoSEQ multiplex PCR, the TCRdb table keeps only in-frame clones and is missing some. The sample holds roughly 120,000 clones, around 76% seen once. As for this clone: What it recognizes is unknown.

Study observations and caveats: Per a later analysis, HLA-associated TCR beta chains showed more clonal expansion than other, equally common TCR beta chains. TCR beta V- and J-gene trimming was later associated with a missense DCLRE1C variant.

The chain recombines TRBV6-5 with TRBJ1-4; D is ambiguous. The sequence came from a man in his 60s in good health and CMV-seropositive. The sequencing input was PBMCs. The CDR3 DNA follows: TGTGCCAGCAGGCCCCTAGTTGCAACTAATGAAAAACTGTTTTTT. Protein: CASRPLVATNEKLFF.